This T cell receptor beta chain is drawn from a study of blood T cell repertoires in COVID-19. Study-wide context: The origin of the acute and convalescent COVID-19 samples was the United States, Italy and Spain. From T cells, B-cell-depleted T cells, or PBMCs came the material, which was cDNA or gDNA.

Per the authors' pipeline: Scientists estimated how many nucleated cells there were by amplifying reference gene primers. Repertoires were generated with immunoSEQ multiplex PCR, while TCRdb's copy carries only in-frame clones and drops some. Clone size and the V and J calls come from that table; the DNA yielded D and trimming. This sample has some 150,000 clones, with 65% to 85% found just once. The clonotype was recovered from a woman in her forties or fifties with acute or convalescent COVID-19. The source material was peripheral blood.

The CDR3, as DNA: TGCGCCAGCAGCTTCCCAGGGGAGGGTGGCTACACCTTC. It yields the protein CASSFPGEGGYTF. The V call is TRBV5-1, the J call TRBJ1-2; TRBD1 might be the D (6 bases). V lost 2 bases and J 7 bases, leaving 12 bases between the germline ends. CDR3 length equals 13 residues. Looked up from germline, CDR1 is SGHRS and CDR2 is YFSETQ.